The 26 T cell receptor beta chains reported below all come from one sample, sequenced in a study of cytotoxic CD8 clonotypes in ibrutinib-treated CLL. The assay was immunoSEQ multiplex PCR, and TCRdb's table has in-frame clones only and misses some. The sample shows tens of thousands of clones, 49% of them seen only once. The sequencing used PBMCs, collected before ibrutinib treatment. These receptors were taken from a human donor with chronic lymphocytic leukemia.

CDR3 sequence reads: CAIRFGENTEAFF. The CDR3 region has the DNA TGTGCGATCCGTTTCGGGGAGAACACTGAAGCTTTCTTT. V and J are TRBV10-3 and TRBJ1-1; D gene unclear. Germline V gene sequence: CDR1 ENHRY, CDR2 SYGVKD. This CDR3 contains 13 residues.

This clone turned up a few times. This sequence joins TRBV27 and TRBJ2-5; either TRBD1 or TRBD2 may supply D (5 bases each). Trimming took 0 bases from V and 5 from J, leaving 16 bases between them. Per germline, CDR1 MNHEY and CDR2 SMNVEV (reference sequence). The CDR3 is 16 amino acids. CDR3 amino acids: CASSLSIAQGVETQYF. The CDR3 DNA reads TGTGCCAGCAGTTTATCGATTGCTCAGGGAGTGGAGACCCAGTACTTC.

The chain joins TRBV6-5 to TRBJ1-1; 7 nucleotides align to TRBD1. CDR3 length: 15 residues. V lost 0 bases and J lost 5; bases outside the gene matches: 6. The germline V gene has CDR1 MNHEY and CDR2 SVGAGI. The CDR3 here is CASSYSQTGRTEAFF. CDR3 nucleotide sequence: TGTGCCAGCAGTTACTCCCAGACAGGGAGGACTGAAGCTTTCTTT.

This clone is medium-sized within its sample. The chain has TRBV4-2 and TRBJ2-1, with D hard to call. V lost 0 bases to trimming and J lost 9 bases, with 12 bases between them. Germline V gene sequence: CDR1 LGHNA, CDR2 YNFKEQ. The CDR3 is made up of 14 amino acids. This CDR3 reads CASSQDIEAREQFF. The CDR3 nucleotides are TGTGCCAGCAGCCAAGATATTGAGGCACGTGAGCAGTTCTTC.

The V gene is TRBV5-1, the J gene TRBJ1-4; D gene ambiguous. The germline V and J ends were trimmed by 0 bases and 5 bases, with 11 bases remaining between them. This CDR3 has 15 amino acids. The V gene's germline CDR1 is SGHRS and CDR2 YFSETQ. In nucleotides, the CDR3 is TGCGCCAGCAGCTTGGGAGGGCAAACAAATGAAAAACTGTTTTTT. Its protein product is CASSLGGQTNEKLFF.

The V and J genes are TRBV2 and TRBJ1-2, with D hard to call. Per germline, CDR1 SNHLY and CDR2 FYNNEI. The ends were cut back, 6 bases at V and 5 bases at J, with 13 bases in the middle. The CDR3 has 13 amino acids. The CDR3 loop reads CASRKTDGYGYTF. The DNA of the CDR3 is TGTGCCAGCAGAAAAACCGACGGTTATGGCTACACCTTC. Together with reference TRBV2 and TRBJ1-2, the CDR3 gives the full variable domain: EPEVTQTPSHQVTQMGQEVILRCVPISNHLYFYWYRQILGQKVEFLVSFYNNEISEKSEIFDDQFSVERPDGSNFTLKIRSTKLEDSAMYFCASRKTDGYGYTFGSGTRLTVV.

The chain combines TRBV27 with TRBJ1-5; D is possibly TRBD1 (6 bases). V lost 4 bases, J lost 4 bases, and 8 bases lay in between. The CDR3 totals 13 residues. Germline V gene data show CDR1 as MNHEY and CDR2 as SMNVEV (reference sequence). CDR3 DNA: TGTGCCAGCAGTTACAGGGCGAATCAGCCCCAGCATTTT. Its translation: CASSYRANQPQHF.

This clone was seen just once. This chain joins TRBV30 and TRBJ1-1; D perhaps matches TRBD1 (6 bases). The CDR3 consists of 13 residues. Germline CDR1 and CDR2: GTSNPN and SVGIG (reference sequence). V lost 2 bases and J 6 bases, leaving 13 bases between the germline ends. CDR3 region: CAWSRERQAEAFF. In DNA, the CDR3 is TGTGCCTGGAGTCGGGAAAGACAGGCTGAAGCTTTCTTT. The variable domain in full, with the rest retrieved from reference TRBV30 and TRBJ1-1, is SQTIHQWPATLVQPVGSPLSLECTVEGTSNPNLYWYRQAAGRGLQLLFYSVGIGQISSEVPQNLSASRPQDRQFILSSKKLLLSDSGFYLCAWSRERQAEAFFGQGTRLTVV.

This clone was detected a few times. V usage is TRBV11-3 and J usage is TRBJ2-2; TRBD2 matches at 8 bases. The V and J ends lost 6 bases and 5 bases, in that order; junction bases with no gene match: 14. This CDR3 is built from 17 residues. Per germline, CDR1 SGHNT and CDR2 YENEEA. The CDR3 DNA follows: TGTGCCAGCAGTTCCGGGGCTGTAGCGGGGCCTACCGGGGAGCTGTTTTTT. Residues: CASSSGAVAGPTGELFF.

The chain carries TRBV27 and TRBJ2-1; D gene uncertain. With 3 bases removed from V and 5 bases from J, the gap between germline ends came to 8 bases. This CDR3 is 13 amino acids long. Germline CDR1 reads MNHEY; CDR2 reads SMNVEV (reference sequence). The CDR3 DNA is TGTGCCAGCAGTTTCCCTCCCCACAATGAGCAGTTCTTC. Translated: CASSFPPHNEQFF.

The V and J genes are TRBV6-6 and TRBJ2-7; TRBD2 agrees at 7 bases. Trimming cost V 4 bases and J 4 bases; bases outside gene matches: 7. This CDR3 is 14 amino acids long. Germline lookup yields CDR1 MNHNY and CDR2 SVGAGI (reference sequence). The CDR3, as DNA: TGTGCCAGCAGTTTTCGGGGGGTGGTATACGAGCAGTACTTC. Amino acids: CASSFRGVVYEQYF.

The V and J genes are TRBV4-2 and TRBJ2-1, with 8 nucleotides matching TRBD2. Unmatched junction bases numbered 7, after V lost 4 bases and J lost 8 bases. The CDR3 contains 14 residues. Per the germline V gene, CDR1 is LGHNA and CDR2 is YNFKEQ. This CDR3 is CASSPRGGLDEQFF. The DNA for the CDR3 is TGTGCCAGCAGCCCACGGGGGGGCCTCGATGAGCAGTTCTTC.

The chain employs TRBV7-9 and TRBJ1-1; 7 bases line up with TRBD1. The CDR3 runs to 13 residues. Losses at the gene ends were 11 bases for V and 0 bases for J; bases not matched to a gene: 6. Germline CDR1 and CDR2: SEHNR and FQNEAQ (reference sequence). CDR3 sequence: CAGRGQMNTEAFF. DNA for the CDR3: TGTGCCGGGAGGGGACAGATGAACACTGAAGCTTTCTTT.

The chain is built from TRBV28 and TRBJ1-5; D not certain. Trimming left V 5 bases short and J 2 bases short, with 10 bases between. CDR3 length equals 14 residues. Per the germline V gene, CDR1 is MDHEN and CDR2 is SYDVKM. The CDR3 nucleotides read TGTGCCAGCAGTCCCAGTGGTGGCAATCAGCCCCAGCATTTT. Protein sequence: CASSPSGGNQPQHF. The variable domain in full, completed from reference TRBV28 and TRBJ1-5, reads DVKVTQSSRYLVKRTGEKVFLECVQDMDHENMFWYRQDPGLGLRLIYFSYDVKMKEKGDIPEGYSVSREKKERFSLILESASTNQTSMYLCASSPSGGNQPQHFGDGTRLSIL.

This clone was seen only a few times. V usage is TRBV7-9 and J usage is TRBJ1-2, with 8 bases that match TRBD1. The CDR3 consists of 15 residues. Germline V lookup: CDR1 SEHNR, CDR2 FQNEAQ (reference sequence). The V and J ends lost 2 bases and 6 bases, in that order; junction bases with no gene match: 8. The chain's CDR3 is CASSLPAGGIDGYTF. The CDR3 DNA follows: TGTGCCAGCAGCTTACCAGCAGGGGGCATTGATGGCTACACCTTC.

This chain connects TRBV2 to TRBJ1-2; D unclear. V gave up 6 bases and J gave up 4 bases, with 18 bases separating them. In germline, CDR1 is SNHLY, CDR2 FYNNEI. CDR3 size: 15 residues. The CDR3 nucleotides read TGTGCCAGCAGAACGGACTCCATAGCGGTCTATGGCTACACCTTC. Protein sequence: CASRTDSIAVYGYTF.

This clone appeared once. This chain connects TRBV2 to TRBJ1-6; 7 positions agree with TRBD1. Germline V gives CDR1 SNHLY, CDR2 FYNNEI. This CDR3 contains 18 residues. V lost 3 bases and J lost 3; bases outside the gene matches: 11. This CDR3 is CASSDETGTAVYNSPLHF. CDR3 coding DNA: TGTGCCAGCAGTGATGAAACCGGGACAGCCGTCTATAATTCACCCCTCCACTTT.

This chain links TRBV19 with TRBJ1-2; TRBD1 might be the D (6 bases). The CDR3 is 14 residues long. Deletions cut 6 bases from V and 2 bases from J, with 13 bases between. Germline V gene sequence: CDR1 LNHDA, CDR2 SQIVND (reference sequence). CDR3 in DNA: TGTGCCAGTAGCAAGGACAGTTTCAACTATGGCTACACCTTC. Its protein is CASSKDSFNYGYTF.

CDR3 nucleotides: TGCAGCGTTGACCAGACTAGACAAGAGACCCAGTACTTC. Amino acid sequence: CSVDQTRQETQYF. V usage is TRBV29-1 and J usage is TRBJ2-5, with D possibly matching TRBD2 (6 bases). The CDR3 is 13 amino acids. V shed 3 bases and J shed 2 bases, with 10 bases lying between them. CDR1 is SQVTM and CDR2 is ANQGSEA in the germline V gene.

This chain uses TRBV30 with TRBJ2-7; 14 nucleotides agree with TRBD2. The length of the CDR3 is 20 residues. After removal of 2 bases from V and 6 bases from J, the junction contained 21 bases not matched to a gene. Germline CDR1 and CDR2: GTSNPN and SVGIG (reference sequence). For the CDR3, the DNA is TGTGCCTGGAGTAGGGGACTAGCGGGGGCTAATGAGCCTGGGTTTGGCGAGCAGTACTTC. Amino acid sequence: CAWSRGLAGANEPGFGEQYF.

This chain joins TRBV6-6 and TRBJ2-7, with TRBD1 matching over 7 bases. Germline CDR1 reads MNHNY; CDR2 reads SVGAGI (reference sequence). The CDR3 covers 16 residues. J lost 2 bases, V lost 2 bases, and 9 bases had no gene match. CDR3 sequence reads: CASSYPTGQQAYEQYF. In nucleotides, the CDR3 is TGTGCCAGCAGTTACCCGACGGGACAGCAGGCCTACGAGCAGTACTTC.

This clone is medium-sized within its sample. V is TRBV6-1 and J is TRBJ2-7; D may be TRBD1 (6 bases). Trimming shortened V by 5 bases and J by 0 bases, and 11 bases separated the two germline ends. Per the germline V gene, CDR1 is MNHNS and CDR2 is SASEGT. The CDR3 is made up of 14 amino acids. CDR3 nucleotides: TGTGCCAGCAGTCCACAGGGTAACTCCTACGAGCAGTACTTC. It translates to CASSPQGNSYEQYF.

In this sample, this clone turned up many times. The chain uses TRBV6-4 and TRBJ1-2; TRBD1 might be the D (5 bases). The CDR3 is 13 amino acids. Trimming stripped 6 bases from V and 5 bases from J, with 13 bases between. Per germline, CDR1 MRHNA and CDR2 SNTAGT. The CDR3 sequence: CASSEGPEYGYTF. CDR3 sequence (DNA): TGTGCCAGCAGCGAGGGACCAGAGTATGGCTACACCTTC.

This clone occurred a few times. The genes are TRBV25-1 and TRBJ1-6; the match to TRBD1 covers 7 bases. This CDR3 is built from 14 residues. V gave up 7 bases and J gave up 5 bases; unmatched junction bases: 5. Germline V gene sequence: CDR1 MGHDK, CDR2 SYGVNS. The CDR3 reads CASKGGQNNSPLHF. The CDR3, as DNA: TGTGCCAGCAAAGGGGGACAGAATAATTCACCCCTCCACTTT.

The chain employs TRBV4-1 and TRBJ2-3; D perhaps matches TRBD2 (6 bases). The CDR3 extends over 14 amino acids. Germline V gene lookup returns CDR1 MGHRA and CDR2 YSYEKL. Trimming removed 4 bases at V and 6 bases at J, with 14 bases between. DNA for the CDR3: TGCGCCAGCAGCCTGGGTGGCGGGGTGGATACGCAGTATTTT. Encoded protein: CASSLGGGVDTQYF.

The chain combines TRBV4-1 with TRBJ1-4; weak D call: TRBD1 (6 bases). V was trimmed by 1 base and J by 0 bases, leaving 9 bases between them. Per germline, CDR1 MGHRA and CDR2 YSYEKL. The CDR3 sequence is 16 residues long. The CDR3 here is CASSQGQDPTNEKLFF. Here the CDR3 DNA reads TGCGCCAGCAGCCAAGGACAGGACCCAACTAATGAAAAACTGTTTTTT.